This TCR beta chain was identified during a study of radiation and T cells in renal cell carcinoma. The study, taken as a whole, reports: Dominant CDR3 motifs occupied more repertoire in irradiated than control tumors. Sampling covered only around 0.91 g of each tumor.

By share, this clone counts as medium-sized. Its antigen is still unknown. Treatment reported: treatment-naive control, cytoreductive nephrectomy. Controls included a few female and about 12 male donors, resected 2011 to 2014. Here immunoSEQ multiplex PCR was the method, and the copy in TCRdb shows in-frame clones only, minus some. The sample shows 7,500 to 10,000 clones, 65% of them seen only once. The CDR3 is 16 amino acids. V shed 3 bases, J shed 3 bases, and the junction held 7 bases outside the gene matches. Germline lookup yields CDR1 MNHNS and CDR2 SASEGT. This chain links TRBV6-1 with TRBJ2-4; 8 bases line up with TRBD1. The sample consisted of tumor tissue, taken from a patient whose treatment was nephrectomy without radiotherapy. The clonotype originates from a man in his fifties or sixties with renal cell carcinoma. CDR3 amino acids: CASSDWTGYFKNIQYF. CDR3 nucleotide sequence: TGTGCCAGCAGTGACTGGACAGGGTACTTCAAAAACATTCAGTACTTC.